The source of this TCR beta chain is a study of tumor-infiltrating lymphocytes in primary liver carcinoma. This clonotype was seen at least ten times. TCR beta cDNA came from approximately 0.55 ug total RNA, primed with a constant-region primer. The TCR beta library was amplified through three nested multiplex PCR rounds in a modified ARM-PCR procedure. For around 9 cycles apiece, the opening two PCR rounds ran with TRBV1-TRBV30 forward primers and a C-beta reverse primer. TCRdb processed the multiplex PCR reads anew with MiXCR; each CDR3 protein has one entry. The table has around 190,000 distinct CDR3 sequences, about 82% seen once. CDR1 and CDR2 (germline): SGHRS, YFSETQ. V shed 4 bases and J shed 3 bases, with 11 bases lying between them. The CDR3 loop spans 14 amino acids. Co-extraction of RNA and DNA was performed on roughly 17-32 mg of unsorted bulk tissue.

This TCR was recovered from a man aged 35-49 years with primary liver carcinoma and hepatitis B virus infection. Sequencing was performed on tumor tissue from primary liver carcinoma. The chain joins TRBV5-1 to TRBJ1-5; no definite D call. The CDR3 coding sequence is TGCGCCAGCAGCCTCGACGGAATCAATCAGCCCCAGCATTTT. This encodes CASSLDGINQPQHF. Based on the CDR3 plus reference TRBV5-1 and TRBJ1-5, the full variable domain is KAGVTQTPRYLIKTRGQQVTLSCSPISGHRSVSWYQQTPGQGLQFLFEYFSETQRNKGNFPGRFSGRQFSNSRSEMNVSTLELGDSALYLCASSLDGINQPQHFGDGTRLSIL.